These 15 T cell receptor beta chains came from one sample sequenced in a study of T cells of healthy individuals. From the 5' RACE reads, TCRdb called clonotypes with MiXCR, one entry per CDR3 protein. The sample lists some 85,000 distinct CDR3 sequences, around 5.1% occurring once. The receptors were gathered from a female donor in good health.

This clonotype appeared once. At one of its ends the junction is not consistent with the germline gene, which may arise from a read error. The chain is built from TRBV5-4 and TRBJ2-2; D remains unclear. Per the germline V gene, CDR1 is SGHNT and CDR2 is YYREEE (reference sequence). The CDR3 has 14 residues. Here the CDR3 reads CASSLDVTTGELFF. DNA for the CDR3: TGCGCCAGCAGCTTGGATGTCACAACCGGGGAGCTGTTTTTT.

The J gene is TRBJ2-7, the V gene TRBV7-2; D ambiguous. The CDR3 has 15 amino acids. Germline values: CDR1 SGHTA, CDR2 FQGNSA. V lost 5 bases, J lost 2 bases, and 16 bases lay in between. The CDR3 reads CASSAMGPRAYEQYF. CDR3 nucleotide sequence: TGTGCCAGCAGCGCGATGGGCCCCCGAGCCTACGAGCAGTACTTC. Full variable domain (outside the CDR3, taken from reference TRBV7-2 and TRBJ2-7): GAGVSQSPSNKVTEKGKDVELRCDPISGHTALYWYRQSLGQGLEFLIYFQGNSAPDKSGLPSDRFSAERTGGSVSTLTIQRTQQEDSAVYLCASSAMGPRAYEQYFGPGTRLTVT.

This clonotype has at least ten counts. The rearrangement links TRBV29-1 to TRBJ1-1, with D unclear. With 8 bases removed from V and 0 bases from J, the gap between germline ends came to 13 bases. The germline CDR1 and CDR2 sequences are SQVTM and ANQGSEA. The CDR3 consists of 13 residues. CDR3 residues: CSSEGLMNTEAFF. The CDR3 region has the DNA TGCAGCTCTGAGGGCCTAATGAACACTGAAGCTTTCTTT.

This clonotype was counted at least ten times. V gene TRBV4-3 combines with J gene TRBJ2-7, with a tentative D call TRBD1 (6 bases). The germline V gene has CDR1 LGHNA and CDR2 YSLEER. The germline V and J ends were trimmed by 3 bases and 2 bases, with 8 bases remaining between them. This CDR3 region has 13 residues. In DNA, the CDR3 is TGCGCCAGCAGCCACGGACAGACCTACGAGCAGTACTTC. Translating it yields CASSHGQTYEQYF.

CDR3 nucleotides: TGCAGTGCTCAGAGGGGGGTATCCGGCCCACCCACCTTC. It codes for CSAQRGVSGPPTF. V and J are TRBV20-1 and TRBJ1-2; tentatively, D is TRBD1 (6 bases). Germline V gene sequence: CDR1 DFQATT, CDR2 SNEGSKA (reference sequence). Between the trimmed V and J ends, which lost 5 bases and 13 bases, there was a span of 23 bases. The CDR3 has 13 amino acids.

The sample holds many counts of this clonotype. CDR3 DNA: TGTGCCAGCAGTGTTCCCGGAAGGTCAGATACGCAGTATTTT. Its protein is CASSVPGRSDTQYF. The chain joins TRBV6-2 or TRBV6-3 to TRBJ2-3; D is unresolved. Germline V lookup: CDR1 MNHEY, CDR2 SVGEGT. V lost 5 bases and J 4 bases, leaving 13 bases between the germline ends. The CDR3 totals 14 residues.

This clonotype was observed many times. The gene calls are TRBV14 and TRBJ1-1, with unresolved D. Germline values: CDR1 SGHDN, CDR2 FVKESK. Trimming took off 0 bases at V and 0 bases at J, with 8 bases between the two ends. This CDR3 is 15 amino acids long. The CDR3: CASSQESGLNTEAFF. The CDR3 DNA follows: TGTGCCAGCAGCCAAGAATCAGGTTTGAACACTGAAGCTTTCTTT.

This clonotype was picked up many times. The chain combines TRBV3-1 with TRBJ1-1; the D gene is possibly TRBD1 (6 bases). The V end lost 1 base, the J end lost 4 bases, and 13 bases lay between the germline ends. Germline V gene sequence: CDR1 LGHDT, CDR2 YNNKEL (reference sequence). This CDR3 has 15 residues. This CDR3 is CASSQVRWGATEAFF. As DNA, the CDR3 is TGTGCCAGCAGCCAAGTGCGGTGGGGGGCCACTGAAGCTTTCTTT.

The rearrangement joins TRBV5-1 to TRBJ1-2; TRBD1 might be the D (5 bases). Germline assignment: CDR1 SGHRS and CDR2 YFSETQ. V lost 4 bases and J lost 8, with 18 bases in between. The CDR3 consists of 14 residues. DNA of the CDR3: TGCGCCAGCAGCCACGGACAAGGCTACGAAGGCTACACCTTC. Its protein is CASSHGQGYEGYTF.

This chain joins TRBV12-3 or TRBV12-4 and TRBJ1-2, with 8 bases identical to TRBD1. The CDR3 length is 13 residues. After removal of 3 bases from V and 8 bases from J, the junction contained 5 bases not matched to a gene. The CDR3 loop is CASSFLQGEGYTF. As DNA, the CDR3 is TGTGCCAGCAGTTTCTTACAGGGGGAAGGCTACACCTTC.

This clonotype was seen at least ten times. The genes are TRBV3-1 and TRBJ2-1; 10 bases match TRBD2. This CDR3 contains 17 residues. V lost 3 bases to trimming and J lost 10 bases; unmatched junction nucleotides: 15. Per germline, CDR1 LGHDT and CDR2 YNNKEL (reference sequence). The chain's CDR3 is CASSQGNLAGAPSEQFF. The CDR3 coding sequence is TGTGCCAGCAGCCAGGGCAATCTAGCGGGAGCCCCATCGGAGCAGTTCTTC.

In its sample, this clonotype was seen many times. CDR3 residues: CATGGLAGGRNEQFF. As DNA, the CDR3 is TGTGCCACCGGCGGACTAGCGGGAGGGCGTAATGAGCAGTTCTTC. The chain links TRBV24-1 to TRBJ2-1, with 15 bases matching TRBD2. Germline assignment: CDR1 KGHDR and CDR2 SFDVKD. The J segment lost 7 bases and the V segment lost 9 bases, leaving 6 bases of the junction unmatched. CDR3 length: 15 residues.

The chain links TRBV12-5 to TRBJ2-3; D is ambiguous. Trimming took off 0 bases at V and 4 bases at J, with 8 bases between the two ends. Germline V CDR1 and CDR2: LGHNT, FRNRAP. The CDR3 length is 14 residues. The CDR3, as DNA: TGTGCTAGTGGTTTGGTAGGCGTTTCAGATACGCAGTATTTT. Translated, it gives CASGLVGVSDTQYF.

This clonotype has at least ten counts. The V call is TRBV10-3, the J call TRBJ2-5, with TRBD2 as a possible D gene (5 bases). The CDR3 consists of 18 residues. CDR1 is ENHRY and CDR2 is SYGVKD in the germline V gene. Trimming removed 0 bases from V and 2 bases from J, with 19 bases in between. In nucleotides, the CDR3 is TGTGCCATCAGTGAGTCGAAGATGGGTAGAGCGGAACAAGAGACCCAGTACTTC. Amino acids: CAISESKMGRAEQETQYF.

This clonotype was counted a few times. The chain is built from TRBV6-1 and TRBJ1-2; D possibly corresponds to TRBD1 (6 bases). Germline V gives CDR1 MNHNS, CDR2 SASEGT. This CDR3 comprises 16 residues. V was shortened by 2 bases and J by 4 bases, with 17 bases between the two germline ends. The CDR3 protein is CASSERNSRTVYGYTF. The CDR3 DNA reads as TGTGCCAGCAGTGAAAGGAATAGCCGGACAGTCTATGGCTACACCTTC.